The rows below give T cell receptor beta chains drawn from one sample of a study of T cell repertoires in cytomegalovirus infection. Their cognate antigens are unknown. Each CDR3 protein gets one entry after TCRdb re-called the reads with MiXCR. The profile shows 300,000 to 400,000 distinct CDR3 sequences, roughly 25% of them singletons. Sequencing was performed on cultured PBMCs, taken from culture after CMV antigen stimulation. The receptors stem from a human donor in good health (CMV status not recorded). Some clones in this sample may be carry-over from other donors' samples. Both conserved end residues are part of each CDR3. The D gene is left open where the match is weak. Size is omitted from some rows. Given values are once, few, many or a class for expanded clones.

v_call,clone_size,j_call,cdr3_length,d_call,cdr3_aa,cdr3_nt
TRBV29-1,-,TRBJ2-1,13,-,CSVAGQGYNEQFF,TGCAGCGTTGCTGGGCAGGGTTACAATGAGCAGTTCTTC
TRBV28,few,TRBJ1-2,13,-,CASMGRRASGYTF,TGTGCCAGCATGGGGCGTCGAGCGTCTGGCTACACCTTC
TRBV7-4,many,TRBJ1-1,12,-,CASPHLVMGAFF,TGTGCCAGCCCCCACCTTGTGATGGGAGCTTTCTTT
TRBV19,-,TRBJ2-2,16,TRBD2,CASKIASGRAGGELFF,TGTGCCAGTAAGATAGCTAGCGGGAGGGCCGGCGGGGAGCTGTTTTTT
TRBV7-8,many,TRBJ2-3,15,TRBD2,CASSLTLARTDTQYF,TGTGCCAGCAGTCTAACACTAGCGCGCACAGATACGCAGTATTTT
TRBV11-2,-,TRBJ2-1,15,-,CASSLEYQLRNEQFF,TGTGCCAGCAGCTTAGAGTACCAGCTTCGGAATGAGCAGTTCTTC
TRBV6-2/TRBV6-3,-,TRBJ2-3,12,-,CASRRLADTQYF,TGTGCCAGCAGACGGTTGGCGGATACGCAGTATTTT
TRBV5-4,many,TRBJ1-2,13,TRBD1,CASSADRGYGYTF,TGTGCCAGCAGCGCCGACAGGGGCTATGGCTACACCTTC
TRBV19,few,TRBJ2-1,16,-,CASTWSSGLPYNEQFF,TGTGCCAGTACGTGGTCCAGCGGGCTCCCCTACAATGAGCAGTTCTTC
TRBV6-2/TRBV6-3,few,TRBJ2-4,16,-,CASSYPGALAKNIQYF,TGTGCCAGCAGTTACCCCGGGGCCTTAGCCAAAAACATTCAGTACTTC
TRBV18,few,TRBJ2-7,16,-,CASSAQGVGLNYEQYF,TGTGCCAGCTCAGCACAGGGAGTGGGGTTAAACTACGAGCAGTACTTC
TRBV18,-,TRBJ2-7,16,TRBD2,CASSPQPSGRAGEQYF,TGTGCCAGCTCACCACAGCCTAGCGGGAGGGCCGGCGAGCAGTACTTC
TRBV7-2,many,TRBJ2-5,15,-,CASSSFGGGLETQYF,TGTGCCAGCAGCTCATTTGGGGGGGGGCTGGAGACCCAGTACTTC
TRBV7-9,-,TRBJ1-1,12,-,CASSQMNTEAFF,TGTGCCAGCAGTCAGATGAACACTGAAGCTTTCTTT
TRBV24-1,few,TRBJ2-1,16,-,CATSDAGAESYNEQFF,TGTGCCACCAGTGATGCGGGGGCTGAATCCTACAATGAGCAGTTCTTC
TRBV10-3,-,TRBJ1-4,15,-,CAISESSGSNEKLFF,TGTGCCATCAGTGAGTCTTCGGGGTCTAATGAAAAACTGTTTTTT
TRBV6-6,-,TRBJ2-6,18,TRBD1,CASRAGQVFISGANVLTF,TGTGCCAGCAGGGCGGGACAGGTCTTTATCTCTGGGGCCAACGTCCTGACTTTC
TRBV20-1,-,TRBJ2-1,14,TRBD2,CSAPGLAGVDEQFF,TGCAGTGCCCCGGGACTAGCGGGAGTGGATGAGCAGTTCTTC
TRBV7-9,few,TRBJ2-5,17,TRBD2,CASSQSAGGTAEETQYF,TGTGCCAGCAGCCAGAGCGCGGGAGGGACGGCCGAAGAGACCCAGTACTTC
TRBV7-2,many,TRBJ1-1,14,-,CASSFQGGDTEAFF,TGTGCCAGCAGCTTTCAAGGGGGAGACACTGAAGCTTTCTTT
TRBV4-3,few,TRBJ1-5,16,-,CASSQGPGQSNQPQHF,TGCGCCAGCAGCCAAGGCCCCGGACAGAGCAATCAGCCCCAGCATTTT
TRBV12-3/TRBV12-4,many,TRBJ2-1,15,TRBD2,CATSETSGSGGEQFF,TGTGCCACATCGGAGACTAGCGGGAGTGGTGGTGAGCAGTTCTTC
TRBV7-2,many,TRBJ2-5,16,TRBD2,CASSQTLAGGGRTQYF,TGTGCCAGCAGCCAAACCTTAGCGGGAGGGGGGCGGACCCAGTACTTC
TRBV6-5,few,TRBJ2-3,14,-,CASSYWPGTDTQYF,TGTGCCAGCAGTTACTGGCCAGGGACAGATACGCAGTATTTT
TRBV9,-,TRBJ1-5,15,TRBD1,CASSADRGPNQPQHF,TGTGCCAGCAGCGCCGACAGGGGGCCGAATCAGCCCCAGCATTTT
TRBV19,-,TRBJ1-3,18,-,CASSIDVVGVLRGNTIYF,TGTGCCAGTAGTATAGATGTTGTAGGGGTCCTGCGTGGAAACACCATATATTTT
TRBV30,few,TRBJ2-3,12,TRBD1,CAWSTMTGTQYF,TGTGCCTGGAGTACGATGACAGGGACGCAGTATTTT
TRBV12-3/TRBV12-4,few,TRBJ1-6,16,-,CASSLGGGAVNSPLHF,TGTGCCAGCAGTTTAGGTGGGGGGGCGGTTAATTCACCCCTCCACTTT
TRBV7-8,many,TRBJ2-5,15,-,CASSLGWGFQETQYF,TGTGCCAGCAGCTTAGGGTGGGGATTCCAAGAGACCCAGTACTTC
TRBV2,few,TRBJ2-1,16,TRBD2,CASSEVLLAGEDEQFF,TGTGCCAGCAGTGAAGTCCTGCTAGCGGGAGAGGATGAGCAGTTCTTC
TRBV7-2,-,TRBJ1-5,18,-,CASSLELLTALGVQPQHF,TGTGCCAGCAGCTTAGAGCTCTTGACAGCCCTCGGGGTACAGCCCCAGCATTTT
TRBV7-2,few,TRBJ2-7,16,-,CASSLKNPGEGNEQYF,TGTGCCAGCAGCCTCAAAAATCCGGGAGAAGGCAACGAGCAGTACTTC
TRBV7-8,many,TRBJ2-1,18,-,CASSPQRPRIQPYNEQFF,TGTGCCAGCAGCCCACAAAGGCCCCGGATTCAGCCCTACAATGAGCAGTTCTTC
TRBV25-1,-,TRBJ2-1,13,TRBD2,CASLLAGGTEQFF,TGTGCCAGCCTTCTCGCGGGAGGGACTGAGCAGTTCTTC
TRBV20-1,-,TRBJ2-5,15,TRBD2,CSASGGAPEALTQYF,TGCAGTGCTAGCGGGGGGGCACCAGAGGCACTGACCCAGTACTTC
TRBV14,few,TRBJ1-1,13,-,CASSQESRQQAFF,TGTGCCAGCAGCCAAGAATCGCGACAGCAAGCTTTCTTT
TRBV18,few,TRBJ2-5,14,TRBD1,CASSLGQFQETQYF,TGTGCCAGCTCCCTGGGACAGTTCCAAGAGACCCAGTACTTC
TRBV27,few,TRBJ1-2,16,-,CASSLWSGGRGRGYTF,TGTGCCAGCAGTTTATGGAGCGGGGGGAGGGGTAGAGGCTACACCTTC
TRBV2,-,TRBJ1-4,15,-,CASSETGRVGEKLFF,TGTGCCAGCAGTGAAACAGGGAGAGTGGGGGAAAAACTGTTTTTT
TRBV7-2,-,TRBJ1-2,15,TRBD1,CASSLDPGQIYGYTF,TGTGCCAGCAGCTTAGACCCGGGACAGATCTATGGCTACACCTTC
TRBV19,-,TRBJ2-7,14,-,CASSTRSFPYEQYF,TGTGCCAGTAGTACTCGGTCGTTTCCCTACGAGCAGTACTTC
TRBV11-3,few,TRBJ2-2,17,TRBD2,CASSSHNAGGGTGELFF,TGTGCCAGCAGCTCCCACAACGCGGGAGGCGGTACCGGGGAGCTGTTTTTT
TRBV11-2,few,TRBJ2-5,13,-,CASSWSGRETQYF,TGTGCCAGCAGCTGGTCGGGTCGGGAGACCCAGTACTTC
TRBV4-1,-,TRBJ2-1,16,TRBD2,CASSQDPSGINNEQFF,TGCGCCAGCAGCCAAGACCCTAGCGGGATCAACAATGAGCAGTTCTTC
TRBV15,-,TRBJ1-4,16,-,CATSRDGQRTREKLFF,TGTGCCACCAGCAGAGATGGACAGCGCACACGCGAAAAACTGTTTTTT
TRBV3-1,-,TRBJ1-2,15,-,CASSQDRERRYGYTF,TGTGCCAGCAGCCAAGACAGGGAACGTCGCTATGGCTACACCTTC
TRBV13,once,TRBJ1-1,16,-,CASSLSGPAMNTEAFF,TGTGCCAGCAGCCTCTCAGGCCCAGCTATGAACACTGAAGCTTTCTTT
TRBV4-2,many,TRBJ2-1,19,TRBD2,CASSPRTGLAGGTYNEQFF,TGTGCCAGCAGCCCGAGAACGGGACTAGCGGGAGGAACCTACAATGAGCAGTTCTTC